This T cell receptor beta chain came from a study of read filtering for tumor transcriptome and immune sequencing. This library used approximately 370 ng RNA and molecular barcoded adaptors spanning alpha/delta and beta/gamma chains. TCRdb re-called the reads through MiXCR, storing one row per CDR3 protein. The sample lists more than 20,000 distinct CDR3 sequences; about 22% were seen once. CDR1 and CDR2 (germline): DFQATT, SNEGSKA (reference sequence). Losses at the gene ends were 6 bases for V and 3 bases for J; bases not matched to a gene: 11. The CDR3 is made up of 16 amino acids. Sequences were obtained from a population of CD138-negative cells sorted from bone marrow. This receptor was taken from a donor at least 40 years old with multiple myeloma. The chain combines TRBV20-1 with TRBJ2-1; TRBD2 agrees at 10 bases. In DNA, the CDR3 is TGCAGTGCCCAGGCGGCTAGCGGGGGTAACTACAATGAGCAGTTCTTC. This codes for CSAQAASGGNYNEQFF.